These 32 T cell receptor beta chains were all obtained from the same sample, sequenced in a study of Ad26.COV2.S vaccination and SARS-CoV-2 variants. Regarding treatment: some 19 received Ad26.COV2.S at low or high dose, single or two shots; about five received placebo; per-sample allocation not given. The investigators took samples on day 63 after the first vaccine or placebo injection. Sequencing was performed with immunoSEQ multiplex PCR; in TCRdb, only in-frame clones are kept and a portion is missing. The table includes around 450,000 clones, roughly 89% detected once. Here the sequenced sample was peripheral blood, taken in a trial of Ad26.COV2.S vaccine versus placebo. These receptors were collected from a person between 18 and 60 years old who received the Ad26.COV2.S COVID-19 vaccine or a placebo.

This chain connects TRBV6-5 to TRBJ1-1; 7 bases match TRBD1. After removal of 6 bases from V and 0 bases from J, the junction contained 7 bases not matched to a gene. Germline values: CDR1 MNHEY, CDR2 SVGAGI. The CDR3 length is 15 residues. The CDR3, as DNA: TGTGCCAGCAGCCGGGACAGTGACATGAACACTGAAGCTTTCTTT. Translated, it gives CASSRDSDMNTEAFF.

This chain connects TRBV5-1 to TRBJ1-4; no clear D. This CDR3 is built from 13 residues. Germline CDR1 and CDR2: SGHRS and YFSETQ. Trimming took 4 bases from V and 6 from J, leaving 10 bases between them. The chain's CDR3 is CASSRGRDEKLFF. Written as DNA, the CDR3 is TGCGCCAGCAGCCGGGGTCGCGATGAAAAACTGTTTTTT.

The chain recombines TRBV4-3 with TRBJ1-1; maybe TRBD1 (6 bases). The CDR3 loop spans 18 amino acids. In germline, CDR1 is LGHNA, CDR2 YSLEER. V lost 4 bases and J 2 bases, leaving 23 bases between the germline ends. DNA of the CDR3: TGCGCCAGCAGCCTCTTAACAGGGCCCCGATTTGGTAACACTGAAGCTTTCTTT. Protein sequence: CASSLLTGPRFGNTEAFF.

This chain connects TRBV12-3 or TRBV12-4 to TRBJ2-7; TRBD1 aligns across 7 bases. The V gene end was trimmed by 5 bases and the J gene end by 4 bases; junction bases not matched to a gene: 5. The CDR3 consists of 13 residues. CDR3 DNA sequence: TGTGCCAGCAGTCAAAACAGGGGATACGAGCAGTACTTC. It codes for CASSQNRGYEQYF.

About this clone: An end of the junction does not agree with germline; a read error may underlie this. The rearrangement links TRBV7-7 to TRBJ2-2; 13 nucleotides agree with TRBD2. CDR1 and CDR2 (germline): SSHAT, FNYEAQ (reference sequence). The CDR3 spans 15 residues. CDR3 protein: CASSLGLAGTGELFF. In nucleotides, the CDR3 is TGTGCTAGCAGCTTGGGACTAGCGGGAACCGGGGAGCTGTTTTTT.

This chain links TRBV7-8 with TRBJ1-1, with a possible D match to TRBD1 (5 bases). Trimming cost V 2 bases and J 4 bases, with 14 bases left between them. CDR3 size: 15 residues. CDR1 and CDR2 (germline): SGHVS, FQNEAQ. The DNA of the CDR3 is TGTGCCAGCAGCTTAAGGAGGGGCTGGGGCACTGAAGCTTTCTTT. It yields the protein CASSLRRGWGTEAFF. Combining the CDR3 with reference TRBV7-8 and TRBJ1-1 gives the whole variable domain GAGVSQSPRYKVAKRGQDVALRCDPISGHVSLFWYQQALGQGPEFLTYFQNEAQLDKSGLPSDRFFAERPEGSVSTLKIQRTQQEDSAVYLCASSLRRGWGTEAFFGQGTRLTVV.

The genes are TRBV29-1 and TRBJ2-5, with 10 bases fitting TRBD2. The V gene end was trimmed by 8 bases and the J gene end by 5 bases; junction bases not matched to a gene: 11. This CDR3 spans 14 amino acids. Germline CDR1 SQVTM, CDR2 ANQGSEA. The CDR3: CSSQVLAGVETQYF. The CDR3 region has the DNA TGCAGCTCCCAAGTGCTAGCGGGAGTTGAGACCCAGTACTTC.

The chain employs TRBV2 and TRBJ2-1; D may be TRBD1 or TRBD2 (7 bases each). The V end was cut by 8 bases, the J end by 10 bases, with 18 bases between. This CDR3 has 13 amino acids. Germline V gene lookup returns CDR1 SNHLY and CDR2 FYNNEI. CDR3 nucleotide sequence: TGTGCCAGCGAGGGGGCCGGGGAGGGAGAGCAGTTCTTC. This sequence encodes CASEGAGEGEQFF.

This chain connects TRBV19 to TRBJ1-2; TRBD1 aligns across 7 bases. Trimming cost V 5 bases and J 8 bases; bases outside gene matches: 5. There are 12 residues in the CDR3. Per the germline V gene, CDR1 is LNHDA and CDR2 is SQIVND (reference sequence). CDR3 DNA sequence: TGTGCCAGTAGTCCGTGGGACAGCGGCTACACCTTC. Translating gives CASSPWDSGYTF.

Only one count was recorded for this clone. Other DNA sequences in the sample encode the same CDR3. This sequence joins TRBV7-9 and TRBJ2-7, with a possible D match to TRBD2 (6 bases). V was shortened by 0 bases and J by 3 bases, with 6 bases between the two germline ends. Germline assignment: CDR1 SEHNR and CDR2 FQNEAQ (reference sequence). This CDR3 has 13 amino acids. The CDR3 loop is CASSLAGGYEQYV. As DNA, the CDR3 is TGTGCCAGCAGCTTAGCGGGAGGCTACGAGCAGTACGTC.

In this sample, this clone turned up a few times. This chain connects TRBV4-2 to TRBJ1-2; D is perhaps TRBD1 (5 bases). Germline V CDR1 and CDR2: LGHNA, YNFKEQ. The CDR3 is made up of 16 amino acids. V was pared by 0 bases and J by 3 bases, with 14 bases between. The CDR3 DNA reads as TGTGCCAGCAGCCAAGAAGGGGCGTCAAAGGACTATGGCTACACCTTC. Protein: CASSQEGASKDYGYTF.

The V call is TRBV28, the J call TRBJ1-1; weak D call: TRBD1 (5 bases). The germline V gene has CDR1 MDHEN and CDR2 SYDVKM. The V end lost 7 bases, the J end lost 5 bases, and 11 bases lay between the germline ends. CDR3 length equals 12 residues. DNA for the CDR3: TGTGCCAGCATGGGGCCGGAAACTGAAGCTTTCTTT. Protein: CASMGPETEAFF.

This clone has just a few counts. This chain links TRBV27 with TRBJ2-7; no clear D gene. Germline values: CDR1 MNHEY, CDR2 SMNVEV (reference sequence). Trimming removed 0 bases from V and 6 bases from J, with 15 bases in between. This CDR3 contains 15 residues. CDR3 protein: CASSLSDAEMGEQYF. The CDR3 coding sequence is TGTGCCAGCAGTTTATCTGATGCGGAAATGGGCGAGCAGTACTTC.

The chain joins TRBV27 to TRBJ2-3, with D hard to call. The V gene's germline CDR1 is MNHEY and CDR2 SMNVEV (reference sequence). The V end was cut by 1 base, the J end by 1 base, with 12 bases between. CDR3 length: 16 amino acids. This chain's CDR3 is CASSLFGRSRTDTQYF. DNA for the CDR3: TGTGCCAGCAGTTTATTTGGCAGATCCCGCACAGATACGCAGTATTTT.

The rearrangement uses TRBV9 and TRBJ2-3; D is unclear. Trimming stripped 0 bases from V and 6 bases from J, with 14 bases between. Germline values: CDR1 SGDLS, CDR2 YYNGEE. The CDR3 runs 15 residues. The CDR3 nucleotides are TGTGCCAGCAGCGTAGATGTTGTTTGGACGGATACGCAGTATTTT. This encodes CASSVDVVWTDTQYF.

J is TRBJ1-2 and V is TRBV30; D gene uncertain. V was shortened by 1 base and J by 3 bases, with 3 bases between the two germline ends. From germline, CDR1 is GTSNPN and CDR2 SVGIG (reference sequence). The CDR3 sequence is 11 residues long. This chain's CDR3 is CAWSAYYGYTF. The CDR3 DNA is TGTGCCTGGAGTGCCTACTATGGCTACACCTTC.

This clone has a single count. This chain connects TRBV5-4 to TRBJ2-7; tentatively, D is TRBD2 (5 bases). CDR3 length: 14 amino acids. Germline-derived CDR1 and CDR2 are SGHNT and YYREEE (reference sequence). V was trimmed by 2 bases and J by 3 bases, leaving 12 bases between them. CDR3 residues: CASSFGKVDYEQYF. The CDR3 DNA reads TGTGCCAGCAGCTTCGGGAAGGTAGACTACGAGCAGTACTTC.

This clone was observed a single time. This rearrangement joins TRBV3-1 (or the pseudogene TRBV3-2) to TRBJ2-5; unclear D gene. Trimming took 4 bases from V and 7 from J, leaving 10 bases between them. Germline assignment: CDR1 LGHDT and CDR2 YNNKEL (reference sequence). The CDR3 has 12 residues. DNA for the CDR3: TGTGCCAGCAGCCGAGATCGGAGGACCCAGTACTTC. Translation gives CASSRDRRTQYF.

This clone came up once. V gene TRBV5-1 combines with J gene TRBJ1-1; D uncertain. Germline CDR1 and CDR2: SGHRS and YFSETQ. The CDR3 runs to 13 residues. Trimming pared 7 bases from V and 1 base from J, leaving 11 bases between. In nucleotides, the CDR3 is TGCGCCAGCCGTCTCGACACGAACACTGAAGCTTTCTTT. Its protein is CASRLDTNTEAFF.

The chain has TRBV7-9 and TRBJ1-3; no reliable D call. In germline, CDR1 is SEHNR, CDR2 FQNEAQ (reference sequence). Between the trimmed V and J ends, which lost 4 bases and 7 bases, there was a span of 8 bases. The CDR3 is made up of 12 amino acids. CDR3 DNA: TGTGCCAGCAGCTCCCCCGGGAACACCATATATTTT. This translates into CASSSPGNTIYF.

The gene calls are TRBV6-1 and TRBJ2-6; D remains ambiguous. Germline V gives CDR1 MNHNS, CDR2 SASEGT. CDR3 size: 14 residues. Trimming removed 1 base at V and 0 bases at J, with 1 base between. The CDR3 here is CASSEVSGANVLTF. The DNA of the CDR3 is TGTGCCAGCAGTGAAGTCTCTGGGGCCAACGTCCTGACTTTC.

CDR3: CASSSGWVTDTQYF. CDR3 nucleotides: TGTGCCAGCAGCTCAGGGTGGGTGACAGATACGCAGTATTTT. V usage is TRBV7-9 and J usage is TRBJ2-3; TRBD1 is a possible D gene (5 bases). CDR3 length: 14 residues. Germline assignment: CDR1 SEHNR and CDR2 FQNEAQ (reference sequence). Trimming removed 4 bases at V and 3 bases at J, with 11 bases between.

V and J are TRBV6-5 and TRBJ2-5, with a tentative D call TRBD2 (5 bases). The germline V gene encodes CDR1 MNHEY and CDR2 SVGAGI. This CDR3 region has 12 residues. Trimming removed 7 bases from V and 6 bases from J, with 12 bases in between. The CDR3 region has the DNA TGTGCCAGCATGGAGGTTCTCCAGACCCAGTACTTC. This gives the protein CASMEVLQTQYF.

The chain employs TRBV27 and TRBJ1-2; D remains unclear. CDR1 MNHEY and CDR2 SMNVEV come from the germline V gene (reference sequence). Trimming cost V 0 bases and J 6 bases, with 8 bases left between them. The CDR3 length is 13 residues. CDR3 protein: CASSLSVTHGYTF. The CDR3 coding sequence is TGTGCCAGCAGTTTATCCGTGACACATGGCTACACCTTC.

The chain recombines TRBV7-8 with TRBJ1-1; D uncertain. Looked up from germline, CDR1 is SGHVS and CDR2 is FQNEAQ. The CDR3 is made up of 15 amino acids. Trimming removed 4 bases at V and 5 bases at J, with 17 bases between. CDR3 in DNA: TGTGCCAGCAGCTCCATCAGGTCCTATGGTACTGAAGCTTTCTTT. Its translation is CASSSIRSYGTEAFF.

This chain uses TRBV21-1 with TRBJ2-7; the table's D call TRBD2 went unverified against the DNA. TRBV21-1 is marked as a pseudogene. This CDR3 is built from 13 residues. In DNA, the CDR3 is TGTGCCAGCAGCAACGGGGTGCTAGACGAGCAGTACGTC. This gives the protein CASSNGVLDEQYV.

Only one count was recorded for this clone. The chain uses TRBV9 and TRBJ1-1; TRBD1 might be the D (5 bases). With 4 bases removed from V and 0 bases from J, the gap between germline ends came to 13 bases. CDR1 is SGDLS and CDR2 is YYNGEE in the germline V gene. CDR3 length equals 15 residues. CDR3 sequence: CASSPLGAMNTEAFF. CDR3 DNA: TGTGCCAGCAGCCCATTAGGGGCCATGAACACTGAAGCTTTCTTT.

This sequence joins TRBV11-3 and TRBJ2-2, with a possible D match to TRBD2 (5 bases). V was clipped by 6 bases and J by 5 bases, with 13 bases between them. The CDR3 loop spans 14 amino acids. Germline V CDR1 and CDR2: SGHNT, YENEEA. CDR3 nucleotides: TGTGCCAGCAGTTATTGGCGAGGGACCGGGGAGCTGTTTTTT. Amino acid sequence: CASSYWRGTGELFF. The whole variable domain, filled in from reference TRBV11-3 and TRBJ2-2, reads EAGVVQSPRYKIIEKKQPVAFWCNPISGHNTLYWYLQNLGQGPELLIRYENEEAVDDSQLPKDRFSAERLKGVDSTLKIQPAELGDSAVYLCASSYWRGTGELFFGEGSRLTVL.

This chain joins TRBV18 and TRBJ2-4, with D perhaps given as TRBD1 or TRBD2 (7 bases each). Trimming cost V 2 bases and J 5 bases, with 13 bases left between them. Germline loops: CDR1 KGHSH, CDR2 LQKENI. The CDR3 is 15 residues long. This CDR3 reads CASSPMPGGENIQYF. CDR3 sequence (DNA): TGTGCCAGCTCACCAATGCCAGGGGGGGAAAACATTCAGTACTTC.

CDR3 DNA: TGTGCCTCCTCGACTAGCGCCCAGGAGACCCAGTACTTC. It specifies CASSTSAQETQYF. The V and J genes are TRBV24-1 and TRBJ2-5; 8 positions agree with TRBD2. Germline V lookup: CDR1 KGHDR, CDR2 SFDVKD. Trimming removed 12 bases from V and 5 bases from J; junction bases left unmatched: 10. The CDR3 loop spans 13 amino acids.

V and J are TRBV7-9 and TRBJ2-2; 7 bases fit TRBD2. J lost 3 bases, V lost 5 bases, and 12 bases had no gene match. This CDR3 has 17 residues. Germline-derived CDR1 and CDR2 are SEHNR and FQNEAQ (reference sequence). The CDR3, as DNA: TGTGCCAGCAGCCCCCGTGGCGGGAGTGCCTACACCGGGGAGCTGTTTTTT. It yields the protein CASSPRGGSAYTGELFF.

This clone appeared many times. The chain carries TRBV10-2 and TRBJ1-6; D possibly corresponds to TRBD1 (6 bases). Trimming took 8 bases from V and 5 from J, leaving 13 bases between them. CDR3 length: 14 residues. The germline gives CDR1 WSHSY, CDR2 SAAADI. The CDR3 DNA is TGCGCCAGCGAGCGGGGGCAGAATAATTCACCCCTCCACTTT. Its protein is CASERGQNNSPLHF.